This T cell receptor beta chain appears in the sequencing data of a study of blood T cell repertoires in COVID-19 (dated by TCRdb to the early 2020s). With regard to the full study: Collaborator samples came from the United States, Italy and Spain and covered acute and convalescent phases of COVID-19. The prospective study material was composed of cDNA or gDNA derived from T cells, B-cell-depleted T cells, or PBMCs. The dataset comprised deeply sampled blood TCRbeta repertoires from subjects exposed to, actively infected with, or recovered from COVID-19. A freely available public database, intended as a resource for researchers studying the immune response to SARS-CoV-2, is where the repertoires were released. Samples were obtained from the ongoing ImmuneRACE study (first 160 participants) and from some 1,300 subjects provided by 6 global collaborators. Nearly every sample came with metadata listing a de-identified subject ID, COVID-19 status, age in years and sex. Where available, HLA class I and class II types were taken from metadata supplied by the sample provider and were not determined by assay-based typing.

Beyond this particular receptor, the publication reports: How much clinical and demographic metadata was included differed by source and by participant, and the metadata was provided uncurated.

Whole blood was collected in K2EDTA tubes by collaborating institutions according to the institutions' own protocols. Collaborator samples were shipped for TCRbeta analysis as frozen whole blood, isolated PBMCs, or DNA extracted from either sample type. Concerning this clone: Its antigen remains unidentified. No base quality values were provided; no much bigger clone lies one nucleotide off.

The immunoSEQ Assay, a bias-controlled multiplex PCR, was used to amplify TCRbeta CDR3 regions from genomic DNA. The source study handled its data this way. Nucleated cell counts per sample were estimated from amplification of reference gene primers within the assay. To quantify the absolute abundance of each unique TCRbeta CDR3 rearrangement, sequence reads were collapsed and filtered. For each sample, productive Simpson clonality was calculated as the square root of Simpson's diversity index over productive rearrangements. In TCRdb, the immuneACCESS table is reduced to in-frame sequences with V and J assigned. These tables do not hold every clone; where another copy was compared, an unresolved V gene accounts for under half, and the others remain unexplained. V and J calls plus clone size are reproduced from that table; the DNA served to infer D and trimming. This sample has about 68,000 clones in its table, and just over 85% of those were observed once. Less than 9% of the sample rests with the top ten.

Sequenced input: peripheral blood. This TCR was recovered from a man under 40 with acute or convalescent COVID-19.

The bases are TGTGCCAGCAGTCTACAGGGGGCCTACGAGCAGTACTTC. This is translated as CASSLQGAYEQYF. This receptor chain uses TRBV12-3 or TRBV12-4 and TRBJ2-7, with 8 bases aligning to TRBD1. Its CDR3 holds 13 amino acids, cysteine through phenylalanine. Only the CDR3 DNA is retained, 39 bases long and in frame from the first base. Ends trimmed: V by 5 bases, J by 2 bases; bases unmatched to a gene: 2.